The 13 T cell receptor beta chains below were found in one sample sequenced in a study of T cell changes during pregnancy in multiple sclerosis. This table comes from immunoSEQ multiplex PCR, and its TCRdb copy is limited to in-frame clones, with some not included. Of 60,000 to 85,000 clones in the sample, roughly 92% are singletons; the top ten hold 3.7%. Sequenced material: peripheral blood, taken after pregnancy. Receptors were obtained from a female donor in good health, enrolled as a control in a pregnancy study.

CDR3 sequence (DNA): TGTGCCAGCAGCTACCGGGACAGGGTGTACGAGCAGTACTTC. This translates into CASSYRDRVYEQYF. The chain combines TRBV7-6 with TRBJ2-7; TRBD1 matches 9 bases. This CDR3 comprises 14 residues. The V gene end was trimmed by 4 bases and the J gene end by 4 bases; junction bases not matched to a gene: 5. Germline V CDR1 and CDR2: SGHVS, FNYEAQ.

The CDR3 DNA reads TGTGCCAGCAGTCCCTCGACAGATAGCAATCAGCCCCAGCATTTT. Amino acid sequence: CASSPSTDSNQPQHF. J is TRBJ1-5 and V is TRBV2; D is perhaps TRBD1 (5 bases). This CDR3 has 15 residues. The ends were cut back, 5 bases at V and 0 bases at J, with 11 bases in the middle. Germline CDR1 and CDR2: SNHLY and FYNNEI.

This clone showed up just once. This chain connects TRBV7-2 to TRBJ2-2; tentatively, D is TRBD1 (5 bases). The V gene lost 1 base and the J gene lost 6 bases, with 9 bases spanning the gap. Germline V CDR1 and CDR2: SGHTA, FQGNSA. CDR3 length: 14 residues. The CDR3 loop is CASSLVGQAGELFF. The CDR3 DNA reads as TGTGCCAGCAGCTTAGTGGGGCAGGCCGGGGAGCTGTTTTTT.

This sequence joins TRBV5-4 and TRBJ2-7; 8 bases align to TRBD2. The CDR3 covers 15 residues. Germline V gene sequence: CDR1 SGHNT, CDR2 YYREEE (reference sequence). Trimming cost V 1 base and J 2 bases; bases outside gene matches: 5. CDR3 DNA sequence: TGTGCCAGCAGCTTGCCGGGAGGGCCCCCCTACGAGCAGTACTTC. It encodes CASSLPGGPPYEQYF.

The rearrangement uses TRBV7-8 and TRBJ2-3; D is possibly TRBD2 (7 bases). V was clipped by 2 bases and J by 1 base, with 10 bases between them. Germline lookup yields CDR1 SGHVS and CDR2 FQNEAQ. The CDR3 is 15 amino acids. The DNA for the CDR3 is TGTGCCAGCAGCTTATTGGGGGGGCGCACAGATACGCAGTATTTT. This encodes CASSLLGGRTDTQYF. The full variable domain, completed using reference TRBV7-8 and TRBJ2-3, is GAGVSQSPRYKVAKRGQDVALRCDPISGHVSLFWYQQALGQGPEFLTYFQNEAQLDKSGLPSDRFFAERPEGSVSTLKIQRTQQEDSAVYLCASSLLGGRTDTQYFGPGTRLTVL.

The chain employs TRBV4-1 and TRBJ2-7; weak D call: TRBD1 (6 bases). V gave up 4 bases and J gave up 2 bases, with 9 bases separating them. Germline values: CDR1 MGHRA, CDR2 YSYEKL. The CDR3 sequence is 13 residues long. The CDR3 region is CASSPGQPYEQYF. DNA for the CDR3: TGCGCCAGCAGCCCAGGACAGCCCTACGAGCAGTACTTC.

The gene calls are TRBV7-9 and TRBJ2-7, with a possible D match to TRBD1 (6 bases). Germline CDR1 SEHNR, CDR2 FQNEAQ (reference sequence). This CDR3 is 14 amino acids long. Trimming cost V 1 base and J 6 bases, with 13 bases left between them. CDR3 in DNA: TGTGCCAGCAGCTTAGTTGAGGAAGGGGGCGAGCAGTACTTC. This codes for CASSLVEEGGEQYF.

CDR3 DNA sequence: TGTGCCAGCAGTTTCGGGAAGGGGACTATCTATGGCTACACCTTC. This gives the protein CASSFGKGTIYGYTF. V and J are TRBV28 and TRBJ1-2, with D possibly matching TRBD1 (5 bases). V lost 3 bases, J lost 4 bases, and 15 bases lay in between. Germline V CDR1 and CDR2: MDHEN, SYDVKM. The CDR3 is 15 amino acids.

This clone was picked up a small number of times. The chain uses TRBV4-3 and TRBJ1-4, with 8 bases fitting TRBD1. The CDR3 has 16 residues. The V gene end was trimmed by 0 bases and the J gene end by 8 bases; junction bases not matched to a gene: 8. Germline V lookup: CDR1 LGHNA, CDR2 YSLEER. The CDR3 DNA reads as TGCGCCAGCAGCCAAGATCGGGCCAGGGGGCAAGAAAAACTGTTTTTT. The encoded protein is CASSQDRARGQEKLFF.

This clone is a singleton in its sample. The chain couples TRBV27 to TRBJ2-1, with 7 bases lining up with TRBD2. Germline CDR1 reads MNHEY; CDR2 reads SMNVEV (reference sequence). This CDR3 region has 16 residues. The junction had 9 bases not matched to a gene; V was cut back by 5 bases and J by 2 bases. The CDR3, as DNA: TGTGCCAGCAGTCCCTTTGCGGGAGACCCCTACAATGAGCAGTTCTTC. Protein: CASSPFAGDPYNEQFF.

The sample holds one count of this clone. This chain connects TRBV4-1 to TRBJ1-4, with 7 bases identical to TRBD1. The CDR3 covers 16 residues. Germline trimming cut 7 bases from V and 8 bases from J; bases unmatched to any gene: 16. CDR1 and CDR2 (germline): MGHRA, YSYEKL. The CDR3: CASTPQSTGSGEKLFF. The CDR3 DNA reads as TGCGCCAGCACCCCTCAGTCGACAGGGTCGGGAGAAAAACTGTTTTTT.

The chain joins TRBV28 to TRBJ1-5; D uncertain. The CDR3 spans 10 residues. Germline V gives CDR1 MDHEN, CDR2 SYDVKM. The ends were cut back, 3 bases at V and 9 bases at J, with 3 bases in the middle. CDR3: CASSFRPQHF. The CDR3 coding sequence is TGTGCCAGCAGTTTCCGGCCCCAGCATTTT.

The chain is built from TRBV5-6 and TRBJ2-1, with 9 bases matching TRBD1. This CDR3 comprises 14 residues. J lost 7 bases, V lost 3 bases, and 5 bases had no gene match. Germline V lookup: CDR1 SGHDT, CDR2 YYEEEE. The CDR3 bases are TGTGCCAGCAGCTGGGACAGGGAAGGTAATGAGCAGTTCTTC. Residues: CASSWDREGNEQFF.